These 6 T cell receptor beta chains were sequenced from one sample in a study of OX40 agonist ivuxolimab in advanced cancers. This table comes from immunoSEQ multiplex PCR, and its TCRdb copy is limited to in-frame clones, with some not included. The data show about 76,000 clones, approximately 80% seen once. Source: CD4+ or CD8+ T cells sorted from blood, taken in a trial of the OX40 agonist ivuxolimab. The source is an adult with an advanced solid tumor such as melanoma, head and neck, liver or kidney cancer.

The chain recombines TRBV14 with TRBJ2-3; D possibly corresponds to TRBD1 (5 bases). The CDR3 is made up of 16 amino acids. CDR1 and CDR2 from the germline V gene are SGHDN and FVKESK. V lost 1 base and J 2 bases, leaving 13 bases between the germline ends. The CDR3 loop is CASSQGGDASTDTQYF. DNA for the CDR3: TGTGCCAGCAGCCAAGGGGGCGATGCGTCCACAGATACGCAGTATTTT.

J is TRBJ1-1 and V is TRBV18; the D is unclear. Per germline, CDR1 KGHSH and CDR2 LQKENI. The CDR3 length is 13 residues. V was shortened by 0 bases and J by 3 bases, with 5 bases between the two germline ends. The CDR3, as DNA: TGTGCCAGCTCACCACCGTCCGACACTGAAGCTTTCTTT. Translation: CASSPPSDTEAFF.

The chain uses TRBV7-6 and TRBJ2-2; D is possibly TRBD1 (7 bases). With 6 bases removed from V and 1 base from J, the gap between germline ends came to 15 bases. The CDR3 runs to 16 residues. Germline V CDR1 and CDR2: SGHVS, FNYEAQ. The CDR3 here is CASRGLGTVNTGELFF. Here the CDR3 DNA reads TGTGCCAGCAGGGGACTCGGGACAGTGAACACCGGGGAGCTGTTTTTT.

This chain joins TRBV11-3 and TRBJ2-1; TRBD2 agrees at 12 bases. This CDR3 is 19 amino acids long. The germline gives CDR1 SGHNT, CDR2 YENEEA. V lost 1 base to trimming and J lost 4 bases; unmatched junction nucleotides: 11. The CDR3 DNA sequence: TGTGCCAGCAGCTTAGGTTGGGCTAGCGGGGGGGAGTTATACAATGAGCAGTTCTTC. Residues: CASSLGWASGGELYNEQFF. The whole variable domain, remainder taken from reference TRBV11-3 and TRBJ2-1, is EAGVVQSPRYKIIEKKQPVAFWCNPISGHNTLYWYLQNLGQGPELLIRYENEEAVDDSQLPKDRFSAERLKGVDSTLKIQPAELGDSAVYLCASSLGWASGGELYNEQFFGPGTRLTVL.

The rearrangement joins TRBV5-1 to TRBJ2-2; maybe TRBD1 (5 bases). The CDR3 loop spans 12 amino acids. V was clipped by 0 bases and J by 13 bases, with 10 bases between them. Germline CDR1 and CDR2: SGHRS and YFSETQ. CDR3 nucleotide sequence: TGCGCCAGCAGCTTGGAGACAGCCCGGCTGTTTTTT. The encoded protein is CASSLETARLFF.

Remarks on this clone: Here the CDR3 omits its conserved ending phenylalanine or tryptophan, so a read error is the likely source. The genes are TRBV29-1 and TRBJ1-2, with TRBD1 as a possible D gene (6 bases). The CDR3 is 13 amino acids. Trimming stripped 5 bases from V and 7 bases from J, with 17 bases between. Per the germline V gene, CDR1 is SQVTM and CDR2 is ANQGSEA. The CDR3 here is CSVSAGQFRGYTL. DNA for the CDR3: TGCAGCGTTTCCGCTGGACAGTTTCGTGGCTACACCCTC.